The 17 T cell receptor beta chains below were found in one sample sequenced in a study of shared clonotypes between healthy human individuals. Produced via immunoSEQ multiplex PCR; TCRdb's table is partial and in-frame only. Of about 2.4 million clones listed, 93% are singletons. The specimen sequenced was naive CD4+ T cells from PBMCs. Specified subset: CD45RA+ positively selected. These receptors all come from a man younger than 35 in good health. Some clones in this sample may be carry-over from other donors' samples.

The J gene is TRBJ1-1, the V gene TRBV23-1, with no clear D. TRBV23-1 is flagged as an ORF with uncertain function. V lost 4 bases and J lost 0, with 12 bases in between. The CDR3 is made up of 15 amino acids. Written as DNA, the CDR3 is TGCGCCAGCAGTCTAAATGGACGGCTGAACACTGAAGCTTTCTTT. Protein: CASSLNGRLNTEAFF.

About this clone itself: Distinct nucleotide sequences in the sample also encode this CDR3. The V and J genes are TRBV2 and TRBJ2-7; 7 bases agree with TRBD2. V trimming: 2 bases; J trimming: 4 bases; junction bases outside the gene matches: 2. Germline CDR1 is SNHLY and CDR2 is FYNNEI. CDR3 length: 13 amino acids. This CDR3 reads CASSERGSYEQYF. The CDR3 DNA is TGTGCCAGCAGTGAACGCGGGAGTTACGAGCAGTACTTC.

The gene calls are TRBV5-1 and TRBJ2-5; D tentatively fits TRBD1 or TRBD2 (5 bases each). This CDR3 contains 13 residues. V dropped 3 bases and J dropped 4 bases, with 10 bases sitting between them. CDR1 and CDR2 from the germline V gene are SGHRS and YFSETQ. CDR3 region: CASSYRGPETQYF. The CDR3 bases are TGCGCCAGCAGCTATCGGGGACCAGAGACCCAGTACTTC.

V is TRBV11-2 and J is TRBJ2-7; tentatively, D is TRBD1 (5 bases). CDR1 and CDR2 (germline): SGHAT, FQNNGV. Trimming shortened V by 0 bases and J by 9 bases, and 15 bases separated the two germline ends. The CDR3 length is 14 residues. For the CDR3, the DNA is TGTGCCAGCAGCTTAGATTCGAAGGGGTATTCGCAGTACTTC. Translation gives CASSLDSKGYSQYF.

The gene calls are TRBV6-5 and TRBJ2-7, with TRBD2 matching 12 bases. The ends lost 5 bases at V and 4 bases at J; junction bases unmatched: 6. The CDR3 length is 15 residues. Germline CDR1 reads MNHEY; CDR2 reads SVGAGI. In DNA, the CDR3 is TGTGCCAGCAGTCACTTTGGGACTAGCGGGTACGAGCAGTACTTC. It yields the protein CASSHFGTSGYEQYF.

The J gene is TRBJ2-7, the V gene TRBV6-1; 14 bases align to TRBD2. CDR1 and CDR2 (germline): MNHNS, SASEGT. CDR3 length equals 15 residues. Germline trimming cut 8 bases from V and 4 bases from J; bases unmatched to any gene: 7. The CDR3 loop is CASGGTSGRRYEQYF. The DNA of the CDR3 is TGTGCCAGCGGGGGGACTAGCGGGAGACGTTACGAGCAGTACTTC.

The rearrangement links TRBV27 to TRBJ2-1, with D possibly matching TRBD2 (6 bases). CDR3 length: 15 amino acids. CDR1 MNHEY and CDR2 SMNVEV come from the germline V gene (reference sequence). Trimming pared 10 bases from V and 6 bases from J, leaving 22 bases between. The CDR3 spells CATNSRGKSGNEQFF. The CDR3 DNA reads TGTGCCACCAATAGCCGGGGGAAGTCGGGCAATGAGCAGTTCTTC.

The CDR3 coding sequence is TGTGCCAGCAGCTTCTGGCCCTACCTCCGGGAGCAGTACTTC. It specifies CASSFWPYLREQYF. V is TRBV5-4 and J is TRBJ2-7, with unresolved D. The germline V gene encodes CDR1 SGHNT and CDR2 YYREEE (reference sequence). CDR3 length: 14 amino acids. V lost 2 bases, J lost 7 bases, and 16 bases lay in between.

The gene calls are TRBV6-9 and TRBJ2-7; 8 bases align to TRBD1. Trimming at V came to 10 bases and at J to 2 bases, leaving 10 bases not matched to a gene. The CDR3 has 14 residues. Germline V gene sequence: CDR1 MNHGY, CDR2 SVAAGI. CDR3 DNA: TGTGCCACTCCGCGGGACAGGTGTACCTACGAGCAGTACTTC. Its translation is CATPRDRCTYEQYF.

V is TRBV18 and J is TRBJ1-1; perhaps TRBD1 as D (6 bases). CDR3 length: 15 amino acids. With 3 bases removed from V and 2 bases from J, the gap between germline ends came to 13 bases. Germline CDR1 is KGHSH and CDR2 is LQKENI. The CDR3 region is CASSPRTATNTEAFF. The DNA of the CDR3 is TGTGCCAGCTCACCGAGGACAGCGACAAACACTGAAGCTTTCTTT.

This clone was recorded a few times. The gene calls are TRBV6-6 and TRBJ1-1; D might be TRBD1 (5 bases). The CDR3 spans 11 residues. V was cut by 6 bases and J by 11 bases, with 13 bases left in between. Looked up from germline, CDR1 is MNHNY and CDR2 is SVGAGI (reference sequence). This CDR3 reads CASRGAGQAFF. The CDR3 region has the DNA TGTGCCAGCAGGGGAGCAGGGCAGGCTTTCTTT.

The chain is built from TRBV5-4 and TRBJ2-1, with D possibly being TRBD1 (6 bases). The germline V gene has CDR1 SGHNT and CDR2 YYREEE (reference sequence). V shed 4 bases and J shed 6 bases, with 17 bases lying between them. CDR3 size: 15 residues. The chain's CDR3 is CASSIRQDLVNEQFF. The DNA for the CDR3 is TGTGCCAGCAGCATACGACAGGATCTAGTCAATGAGCAGTTCTTC.

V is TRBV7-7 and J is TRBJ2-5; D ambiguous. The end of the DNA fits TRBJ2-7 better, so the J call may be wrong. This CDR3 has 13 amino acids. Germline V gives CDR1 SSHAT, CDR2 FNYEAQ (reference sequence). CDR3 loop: CASSLSGGYEQYF. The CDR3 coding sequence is TGTGCCAGCAGCCTTTCGGGTGGCTACGAGCAGTACTTC.

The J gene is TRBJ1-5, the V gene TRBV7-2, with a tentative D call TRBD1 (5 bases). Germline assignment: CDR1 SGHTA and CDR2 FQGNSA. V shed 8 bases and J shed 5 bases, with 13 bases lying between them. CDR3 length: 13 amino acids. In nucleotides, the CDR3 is TGTGCCAGCGGAATAGGGGTGGATCAGCCCCAGCATTTT. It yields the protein CASGIGVDQPQHF. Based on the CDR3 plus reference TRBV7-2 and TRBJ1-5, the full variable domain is GAGVSQSPSNKVTEKGKDVELRCDPISGHTALYWYRQSLGQGLEFLIYFQGNSAPDKSGLPSDRFSAERTGGSVSTLTIQRTQQEDSAVYLCASGIGVDQPQHFGDGTRLSIL.

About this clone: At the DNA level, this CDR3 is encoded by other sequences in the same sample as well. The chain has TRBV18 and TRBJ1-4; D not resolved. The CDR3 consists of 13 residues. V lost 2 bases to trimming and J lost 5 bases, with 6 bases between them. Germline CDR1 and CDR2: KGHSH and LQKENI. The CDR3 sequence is CASSPGRNEKLFF. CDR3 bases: TGTGCCAGCTCACCAGGGCGGAATGAAAAACTGTTTTTT.

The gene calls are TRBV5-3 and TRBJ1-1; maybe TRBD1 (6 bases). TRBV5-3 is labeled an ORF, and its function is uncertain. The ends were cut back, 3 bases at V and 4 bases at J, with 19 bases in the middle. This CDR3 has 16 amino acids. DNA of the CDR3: TGTGCCAGAAGCTGCACAGGGATTTTTCTGGGCACTGAAGCTTTCTTT. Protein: CARSCTGIFLGTEAFF.

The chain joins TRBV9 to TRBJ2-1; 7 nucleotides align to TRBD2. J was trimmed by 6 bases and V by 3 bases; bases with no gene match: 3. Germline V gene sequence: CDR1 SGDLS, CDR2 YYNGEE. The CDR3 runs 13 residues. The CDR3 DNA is TGTGCCAGCAGCGGGGGAGGGGTCAATGAGCAGTTCTTC. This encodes CASSGGGVNEQFF.